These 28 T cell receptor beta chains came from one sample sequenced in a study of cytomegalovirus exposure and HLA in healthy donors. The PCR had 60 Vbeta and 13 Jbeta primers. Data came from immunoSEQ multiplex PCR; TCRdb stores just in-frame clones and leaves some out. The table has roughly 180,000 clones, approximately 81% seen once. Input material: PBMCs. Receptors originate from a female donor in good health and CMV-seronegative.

CDR3: CASSFDRAETEAFF. CDR3 DNA sequence: TGTGCCAGCAGCTTCGACAGGGCCGAGACTGAAGCTTTCTTT. The chain joins TRBV11-2 to TRBJ1-1, with TRBD1 matching over 7 bases. The CDR3 sequence is 14 residues long. V was clipped by 3 bases and J by 5 bases; unmatched bases: 6. Germline assignment: CDR1 SGHAT and CDR2 FQNNGV. The variable domain in full, with the rest retrieved from reference TRBV11-2 and TRBJ1-1, is EAGVAQSPRYKIIEKRQSVAFWCNPISGHATLYWYQQILGQGPKLLIQFQNNGVVDDSQLPKDRFSAERLKGVDSTLKIQPAKLEDSAVYLCASSFDRAETEAFFGQGTRLTVV.

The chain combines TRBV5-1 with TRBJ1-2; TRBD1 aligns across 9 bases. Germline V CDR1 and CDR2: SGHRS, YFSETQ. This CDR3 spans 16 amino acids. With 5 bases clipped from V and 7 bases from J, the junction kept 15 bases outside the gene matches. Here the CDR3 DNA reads TGCGCCAGCAGATTGTCCCCCCAACAGGGGGCGGGTGGCTACACCTTC. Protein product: CASRLSPQQGAGGYTF.

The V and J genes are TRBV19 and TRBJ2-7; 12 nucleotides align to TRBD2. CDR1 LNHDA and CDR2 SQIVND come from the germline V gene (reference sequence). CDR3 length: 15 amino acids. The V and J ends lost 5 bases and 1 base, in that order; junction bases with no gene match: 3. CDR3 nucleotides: TGTGCCAGTAGTTCAACTAGCGGGAGGTCCTACGAGCAGTACTTC. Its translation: CASSSTSGRSYEQYF.

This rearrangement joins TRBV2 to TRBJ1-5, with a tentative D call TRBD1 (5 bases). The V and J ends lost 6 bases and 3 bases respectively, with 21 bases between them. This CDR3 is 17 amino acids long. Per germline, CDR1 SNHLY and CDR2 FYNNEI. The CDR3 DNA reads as TGTGCCAGCAGGGTTGGAAGGGGAGGTACCCCCAATCAGCCCCAGCATTTT. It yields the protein CASRVGRGGTPNQPQHF.

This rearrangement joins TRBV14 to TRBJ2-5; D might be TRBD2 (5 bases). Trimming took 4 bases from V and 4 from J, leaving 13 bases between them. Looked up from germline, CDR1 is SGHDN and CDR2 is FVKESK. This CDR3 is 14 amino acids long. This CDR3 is CASSRGGGGETQYF. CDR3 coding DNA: TGTGCCAGCAGCCGGGGTGGAGGTGGAGAGACCCAGTACTTC.

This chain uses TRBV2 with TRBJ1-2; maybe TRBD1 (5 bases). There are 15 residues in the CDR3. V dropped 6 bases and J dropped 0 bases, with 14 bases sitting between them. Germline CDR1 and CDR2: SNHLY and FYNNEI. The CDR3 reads CASRARGSPNYGYTF. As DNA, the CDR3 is TGTGCCAGCAGGGCCCGGGGGAGCCCTAACTATGGCTACACCTTC. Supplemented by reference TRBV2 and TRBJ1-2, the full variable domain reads EPEVTQTPSHQVTQMGQEVILRCVPISNHLYFYWYRQILGQKVEFLVSFYNNEISEKSEIFDDQFSVERPDGSNFTLKIRSTKLEDSAMYFCASRARGSPNYGYTFGSGTRLTVV.

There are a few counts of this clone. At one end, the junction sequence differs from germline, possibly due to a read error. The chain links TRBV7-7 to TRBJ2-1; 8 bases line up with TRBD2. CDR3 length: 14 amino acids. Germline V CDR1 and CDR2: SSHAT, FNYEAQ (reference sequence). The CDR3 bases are TGTGCTAGCAGCTTAGTGGGACTAGAGAATGAGCAGTTCTTC. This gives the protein CASSLVGLENEQFF.

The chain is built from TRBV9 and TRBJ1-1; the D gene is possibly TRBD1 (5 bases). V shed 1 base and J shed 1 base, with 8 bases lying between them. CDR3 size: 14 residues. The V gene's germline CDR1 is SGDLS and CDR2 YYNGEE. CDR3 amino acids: CASSVNQGNTEAFF. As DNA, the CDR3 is TGTGCCAGCAGCGTAAATCAGGGGAACACTGAAGCTTTCTTT. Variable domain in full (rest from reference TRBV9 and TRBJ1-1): DSGVTQTPKHLITATGQRVTLRCSPRSGDLSVYWYQQSLDQGLQFLIQYYNGEERAKGNILERFSAQQFPDLHSELNLSSLELGDSALYFCASSVNQGNTEAFFGQGTRLTVV.

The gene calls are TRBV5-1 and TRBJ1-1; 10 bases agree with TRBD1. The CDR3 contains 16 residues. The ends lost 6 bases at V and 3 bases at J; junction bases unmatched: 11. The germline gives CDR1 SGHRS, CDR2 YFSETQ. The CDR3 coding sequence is TGCGCCAGCACCCCGGGACAGGGGAATAGGCACACTGAAGCTTTCTTT. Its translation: CASTPGQGNRHTEAFF.

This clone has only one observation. CDR3 in DNA: TGTGCCAGCAGCCAGGGAGGGAAGAACACTGAAGCTTTCTTT. Its translation: CASSQGGKNTEAFF. The genes are TRBV4-2 and TRBJ1-1; D remains unclear. CDR3 length: 14 residues. The V end lost 3 bases, the J end lost 1 base, and 9 bases lay between the germline ends. Germline-derived CDR1 and CDR2 are LGHNA and YNFKEQ.

The CDR3 DNA is TGTGCCAGCAGTCCATTATCGGGACTAGCGGGAGTAGATCAAGAGACCCAGTACTTC. It translates to CASSPLSGLAGVDQETQYF. This chain links TRBV28 with TRBJ2-5, with 14 bases identical to TRBD2. CDR1 is MDHEN, CDR2 SYDVKM, per germline. The CDR3 is 19 amino acids. The V segment lost 5 bases and the J segment 2 bases; nucleotides outside the gene matches: 13. The whole variable domain, remainder taken from reference TRBV28 and TRBJ2-5, is DVKVTQSSRYLVKRTGEKVFLECVQDMDHENMFWYRQDPGLGLRLIYFSYDVKMKEKGDIPEGYSVSREKKERFSLILESASTNQTSMYLCASSPLSGLAGVDQETQYFGPGTRLLVL.

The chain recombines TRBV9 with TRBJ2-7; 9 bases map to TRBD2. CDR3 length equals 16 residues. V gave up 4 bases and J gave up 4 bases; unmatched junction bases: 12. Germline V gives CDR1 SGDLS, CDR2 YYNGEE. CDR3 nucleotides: TGTGCCAGCAGCCCTAGGGGACTAGCAGGGCGGTACGAGCAGTACTTC. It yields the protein CASSPRGLAGRYEQYF.

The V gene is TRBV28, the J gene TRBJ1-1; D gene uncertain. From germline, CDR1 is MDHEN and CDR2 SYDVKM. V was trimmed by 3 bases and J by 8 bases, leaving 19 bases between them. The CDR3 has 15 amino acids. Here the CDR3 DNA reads TGTGCCAGCAGTTTTTTGTCCTTTCGTCTCGGGGAAGCTTTCTTT. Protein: CASSFLSFRLGEAFF.

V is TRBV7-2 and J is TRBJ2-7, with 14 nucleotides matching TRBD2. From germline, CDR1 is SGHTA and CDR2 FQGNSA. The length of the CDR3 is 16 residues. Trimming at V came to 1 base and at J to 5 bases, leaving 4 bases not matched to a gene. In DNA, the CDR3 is TGTGCCAGCAGCTTAGGACTAGCGGGAGGGTGGCACGAGCAGTACTTC. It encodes CASSLGLAGGWHEQYF.

The CDR3, as DNA: TGTGCCATCGCCCGGGACAGTGCCTCCTACGAGCAGTACTTC. This encodes CAIARDSASYEQYF. This rearrangement joins TRBV6-1 to TRBJ2-7; 7 bases fit TRBD1. CDR3 length: 14 residues. J gave up 0 bases and V 10 bases, and 9 bases lay outside the gene matches. CDR1 and CDR2 (germline): MNHNS, SASEGT.

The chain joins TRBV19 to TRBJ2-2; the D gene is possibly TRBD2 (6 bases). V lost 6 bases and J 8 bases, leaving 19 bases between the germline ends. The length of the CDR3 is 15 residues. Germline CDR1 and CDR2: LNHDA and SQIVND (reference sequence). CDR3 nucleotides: TGTGCCAGTAGCAGACCGGGACTGGGCGGTGGGGAGCTGTTTTTT. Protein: CASSRPGLGGGELFF.

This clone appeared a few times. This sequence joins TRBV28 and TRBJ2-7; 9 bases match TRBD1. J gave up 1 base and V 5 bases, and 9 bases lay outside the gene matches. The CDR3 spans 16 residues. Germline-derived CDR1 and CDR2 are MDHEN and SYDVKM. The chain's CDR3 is CASSPGTGKGSYEQYF. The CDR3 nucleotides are TGTGCCAGCAGTCCCGGGACAGGGAAAGGGTCCTACGAGCAGTACTTC. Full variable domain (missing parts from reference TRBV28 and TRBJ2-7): DVKVTQSSRYLVKRTGEKVFLECVQDMDHENMFWYRQDPGLGLRLIYFSYDVKMKEKGDIPEGYSVSREKKERFSLILESASTNQTSMYLCASSPGTGKGSYEQYFGPGTRLTVT.

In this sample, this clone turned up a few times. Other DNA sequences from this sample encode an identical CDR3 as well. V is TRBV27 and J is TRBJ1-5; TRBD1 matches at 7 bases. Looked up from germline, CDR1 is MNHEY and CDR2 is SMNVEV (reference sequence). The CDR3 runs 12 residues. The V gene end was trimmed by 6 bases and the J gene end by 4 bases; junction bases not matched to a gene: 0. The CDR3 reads CASRDRNQPQHF. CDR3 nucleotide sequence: TGTGCCAGCAGGGACAGGAATCAGCCCCAGCATTTT.

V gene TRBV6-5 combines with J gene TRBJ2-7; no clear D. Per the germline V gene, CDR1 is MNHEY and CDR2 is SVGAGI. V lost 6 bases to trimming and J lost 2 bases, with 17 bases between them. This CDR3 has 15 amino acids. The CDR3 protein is CASSPSVAETYEQYF. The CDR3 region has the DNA TGTGCCAGCAGCCCTAGTGTGGCAGAAACCTACGAGCAGTACTTC.

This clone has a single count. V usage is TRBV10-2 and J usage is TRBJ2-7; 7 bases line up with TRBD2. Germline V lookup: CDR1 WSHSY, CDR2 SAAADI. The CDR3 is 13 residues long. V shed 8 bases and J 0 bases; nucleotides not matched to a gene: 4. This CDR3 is CASGWDYSYEQYF. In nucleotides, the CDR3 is TGCGCCAGCGGCTGGGACTACTCCTACGAGCAGTACTTC.

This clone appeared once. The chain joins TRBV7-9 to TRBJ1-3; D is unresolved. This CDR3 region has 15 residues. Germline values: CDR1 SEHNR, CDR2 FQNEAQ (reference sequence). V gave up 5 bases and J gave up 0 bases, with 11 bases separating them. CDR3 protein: CASSATGGSGNTIYF. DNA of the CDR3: TGTGCCAGCAGCGCAACGGGAGGCTCTGGAAACACCATATATTTT.

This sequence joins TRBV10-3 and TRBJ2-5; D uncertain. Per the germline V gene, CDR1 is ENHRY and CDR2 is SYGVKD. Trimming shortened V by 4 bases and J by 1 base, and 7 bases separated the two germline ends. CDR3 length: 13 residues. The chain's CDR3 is CAISARAQETQYF. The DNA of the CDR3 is TGTGCCATCAGTGCTCGAGCCCAAGAGACCCAGTACTTC.

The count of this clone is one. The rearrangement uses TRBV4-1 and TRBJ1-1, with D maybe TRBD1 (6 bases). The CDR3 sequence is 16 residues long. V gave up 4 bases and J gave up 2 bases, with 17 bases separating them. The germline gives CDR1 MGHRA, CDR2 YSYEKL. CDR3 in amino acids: CASSPTRGGANTEAFF. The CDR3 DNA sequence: TGCGCCAGCAGCCCAACCAGGGGAGGGGCAAACACTGAAGCTTTCTTT.

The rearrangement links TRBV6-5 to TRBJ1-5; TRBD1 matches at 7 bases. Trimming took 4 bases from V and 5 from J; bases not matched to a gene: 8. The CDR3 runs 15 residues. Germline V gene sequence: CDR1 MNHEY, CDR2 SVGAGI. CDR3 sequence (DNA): TGTGCCAGCAGTTCGACAGGGAAGGTTTATCAGCCCCAGCATTTT. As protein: CASSSTGKVYQPQHF.

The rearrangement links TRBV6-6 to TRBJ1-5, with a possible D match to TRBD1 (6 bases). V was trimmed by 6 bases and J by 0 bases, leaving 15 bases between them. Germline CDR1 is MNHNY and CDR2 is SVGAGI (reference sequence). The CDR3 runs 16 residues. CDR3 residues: CASRTDRLYSNQPQHF. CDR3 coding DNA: TGTGCCAGCAGAACTGACAGGCTGTATAGCAATCAGCCCCAGCATTTT.

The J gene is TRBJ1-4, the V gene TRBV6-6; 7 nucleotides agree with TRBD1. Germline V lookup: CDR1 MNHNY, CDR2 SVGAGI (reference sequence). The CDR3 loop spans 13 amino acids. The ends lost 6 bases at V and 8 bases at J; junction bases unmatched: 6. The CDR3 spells CASRRTGYEKLFF. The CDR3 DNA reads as TGTGCCAGCAGGAGGACAGGCTACGAAAAACTGTTTTTT.

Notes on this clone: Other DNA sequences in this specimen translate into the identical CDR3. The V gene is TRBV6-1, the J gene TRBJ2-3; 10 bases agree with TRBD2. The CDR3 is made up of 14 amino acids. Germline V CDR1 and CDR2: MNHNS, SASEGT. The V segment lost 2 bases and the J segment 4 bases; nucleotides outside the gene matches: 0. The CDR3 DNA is TGTGCCAGCAGTGAACTAGCGGGGGCAGATACGCAGTATTTT. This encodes CASSELAGADTQYF.

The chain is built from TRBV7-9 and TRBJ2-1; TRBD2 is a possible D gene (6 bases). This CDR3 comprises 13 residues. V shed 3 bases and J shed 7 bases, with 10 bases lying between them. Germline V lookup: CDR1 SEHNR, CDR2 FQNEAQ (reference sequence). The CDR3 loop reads CASSLGTSNEQFF. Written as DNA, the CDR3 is TGTGCCAGCAGCTTGGGGACTTCTAATGAGCAGTTCTTC. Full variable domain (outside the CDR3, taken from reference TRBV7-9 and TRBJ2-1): DTGVSQNPRHKITKRGQNVTFRCDPISEHNRLYWYRQTLGQGPEFLTYFQNEAQLEKSRLLSDRFSAERPKGSFSTLEIQRTEQGDSAMYLCASSLGTSNEQFFGPGTRLTVL.